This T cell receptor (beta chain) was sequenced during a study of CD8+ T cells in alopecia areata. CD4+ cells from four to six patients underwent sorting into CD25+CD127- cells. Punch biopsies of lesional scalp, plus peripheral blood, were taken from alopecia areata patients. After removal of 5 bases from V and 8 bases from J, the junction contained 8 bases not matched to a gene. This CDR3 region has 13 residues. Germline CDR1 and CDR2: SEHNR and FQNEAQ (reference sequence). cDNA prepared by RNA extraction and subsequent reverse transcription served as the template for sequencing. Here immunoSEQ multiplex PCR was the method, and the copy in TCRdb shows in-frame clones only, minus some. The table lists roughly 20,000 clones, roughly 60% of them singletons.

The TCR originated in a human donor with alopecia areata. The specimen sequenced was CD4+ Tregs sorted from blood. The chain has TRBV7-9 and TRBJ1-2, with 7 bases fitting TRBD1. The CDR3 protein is CASSQMGQRGYTF. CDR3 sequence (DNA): TGTGCCAGCAGCCAAATGGGACAGCGGGGCTACACCTTC.